A single sample is the source of the 23 T cell receptor beta chains below, sequenced in a study of blood T cell repertoires in COVID-19. Profiled with immunoSEQ multiplex PCR; TCRdb holds only in-frame clones, not every one. The table records under 450,000 clones, 70% to 90% of them present only once. What was sequenced was PBMCs or T cells enriched from blood (not recorded which). These receptors were taken from a man aged 25 to 45 who had recovered from COVID-19.

This clone was seen only once. The chain joins TRBV25-1 to TRBJ2-3, with D possibly matching TRBD1 (5 bases). The CDR3 has 13 amino acids. V shed 1 base and J shed 6 bases, with 8 bases lying between them. Germline assignment: CDR1 MGHDK and CDR2 SYGVNS. The CDR3 bases are TGTGCCAGCAGTGAATCCCACAGGGATACGCAGTATTTT. Translated, it gives CASSESHRDTQYF.

The chain carries TRBV2 and TRBJ1-1; 7 bases agree with TRBD1. Unmatched junction bases numbered 5, after V lost 7 bases and J lost 0 bases. The germline CDR1 and CDR2 sequences are SNHLY and FYNNEI. This CDR3 contains 14 residues. The CDR3 loop reads CASTGGTLNTEAFF. CDR3 DNA sequence: TGTGCCAGCACAGGGGGAACCCTGAACACTGAAGCTTTCTTT.

This clone was found once. V gene TRBV11-3 combines with J gene TRBJ2-2; 14 nucleotides line up with TRBD2. The CDR3 spans 16 residues. V lost 5 bases, J lost 4 bases, and 3 bases stayed unmatched. Germline lookup yields CDR1 SGHNT and CDR2 YENEEA. CDR3 loop: CASSRGLAGGTGELFF. CDR3 DNA: TGTGCCAGCAGCCGTGGACTAGCGGGGGGCACCGGGGAGCTGTTTTTT.

V gene TRBV6-1 combines with J gene TRBJ2-5, with 7 bases fitting TRBD2. The V gene's germline CDR1 is MNHNS and CDR2 SASEGT. With 3 bases clipped from V and 5 bases from J, the junction kept 3 bases outside the gene matches. The length of the CDR3 is 13 residues. Here the CDR3 reads CASSDGGWETQYF. The CDR3 DNA is TGTGCCAGCAGTGACGGGGGGTGGGAGACCCAGTACTTC.

This chain connects TRBV6-5 to TRBJ1-2, with TRBD1 matching over 8 bases. CDR3 length: 14 residues. The ends lost 2 bases at V and 8 bases at J; junction bases unmatched: 7. Germline CDR1 is MNHEY and CDR2 is SVGAGI. The CDR3 region has the DNA TGTGCCAGCAGTTACGCGGACAGGGAGGGCGGCTACACCTTC. As protein: CASSYADREGGYTF.

The gene calls are TRBV4-3 and TRBJ2-3; tentative D call: TRBD1 (5 bases). The V gene lost 8 bases and the J gene lost 6 bases, with 15 bases spanning the gap. Per germline, CDR1 LGHNA and CDR2 YSLEER. The CDR3 is 13 residues long. DNA of the CDR3: TGCGCCAGCGGGGCTGAAGTTGCTGATACGCAGTATTTT. Encoded protein: CASGAEVADTQYF.

CDR3 sequence: CASRQTGQNYGYTF. CDR3 nucleotide sequence: TGTGCCAGCAGACAGACGGGACAGAACTATGGCTACACCTTC. The chain combines TRBV28 with TRBJ1-2, with 7 nucleotides matching TRBD1. The ends lost 6 bases at V and 2 bases at J; junction bases unmatched: 6. The CDR3 extends over 14 amino acids. CDR1 is MDHEN, CDR2 SYDVKM, per germline.

CDR3 DNA sequence: TGTGCCTGGGCAGCAGCCAGACAGCGCGCTGAAAAACTGTTTTTT. Its protein product is CAWAAARQRAEKLFF. The chain couples TRBV30 to TRBJ1-4, with a possible D match to TRBD1 (5 bases). The length of the CDR3 is 15 residues. The V gene lost 5 bases and the J gene lost 7 bases, with 20 bases spanning the gap. CDR1 and CDR2 from the germline V gene are GTSNPN and SVGIG (reference sequence).

This sequence joins TRBV2 and TRBJ1-1, with D perhaps matching TRBD1 (6 bases). V shed 7 bases and J shed 6 bases, with 15 bases lying between them. Germline V gene sequence: CDR1 SNHLY, CDR2 FYNNEI. The CDR3 length is 13 residues. The chain's CDR3 is CASNLQGTSEAFF. The CDR3 bases are TGTGCCAGCAATCTACAGGGAACCTCTGAAGCTTTCTTT.

In its sample, this clone was seen a few times. CDR3 amino acids: CAIRNRAQRYNTEAFF. The CDR3 DNA reads as TGTGCCATCAGAAACAGGGCCCAGCGATACAACACTGAAGCTTTCTTT. The rearrangement uses TRBV10-3 and TRBJ1-1; D perhaps matches TRBD1 (6 bases). Trimming took 6 bases from V and 2 from J, leaving 19 bases between them. Germline CDR1 is ENHRY and CDR2 is SYGVKD. The length of the CDR3 is 16 residues.

J is TRBJ2-3 and V is TRBV10-1, with TRBD1 matching 7 bases. There are 14 residues in the CDR3. The germline gives CDR1 WNHNN, CDR2 SYGVQD (reference sequence). V lost 6 bases, J lost 3 bases, and 6 bases stayed unmatched. The DNA for the CDR3 is TGCGCCAGCAGCCCCGGACAGGAGACAGATACGCAGTATTTT. Translating gives CASSPGQETDTQYF.

The rearrangement uses TRBV6-6 and TRBJ1-1, with 8 positions matching TRBD1. Germline V gene lookup returns CDR1 MNHNY and CDR2 SVGAGI (reference sequence). The CDR3 sequence is 14 residues long. Losses at the gene ends were 7 bases for V and 5 bases for J; bases not matched to a gene: 9. DNA of the CDR3: TGTGCCAGCATCTCAGGACAGGGAGGAACTGAAGCTTTCTTT. Protein product: CASISGQGGTEAFF.

This chain uses TRBV10-3 with TRBJ2-2; D remains unclear. Germline V gene sequence: CDR1 ENHRY, CDR2 SYGVKD. The CDR3 runs 13 residues. V gave up 7 bases and J gave up 5 bases, with 11 bases separating them. The CDR3 nucleotides read TGTGCCATCAATCCAGACTCGACCGGGGAGCTGTTTTTT. Its protein is CAINPDSTGELFF.

The chain links TRBV4-3 to TRBJ2-7; 7 bases are shared with TRBD1. CDR3 length equals 14 residues. The junction had 6 bases not matched to a gene; V was cut back by 0 bases and J by 7 bases. Looked up from germline, CDR1 is LGHNA and CDR2 is YSLEER. The CDR3 reads CASSQEDRDPEQYF. DNA for the CDR3: TGCGCCAGCAGCCAAGAAGACAGGGACCCGGAGCAGTACTTC.

This clone was picked up a small number of times. The chain carries TRBV7-6 and TRBJ2-7; D is undetermined. Trimming removed 1 base from V and 1 base from J, with 8 bases in between. The CDR3 has 14 amino acids. Germline V gene sequence: CDR1 SGHVS, CDR2 FNYEAQ. The CDR3 reads CASSLEWQSYEQYF. CDR3 coding DNA: TGTGCCAGCAGCTTAGAATGGCAGTCCTACGAGCAGTACTTC.

The J gene is TRBJ2-1, the V gene TRBV4-3, with 9 nucleotides matching TRBD1. J gave up 8 bases and V 1 base, and 12 bases lay outside the gene matches. Germline lookup yields CDR1 LGHNA and CDR2 YSLEER. The CDR3 extends over 17 amino acids. Written as DNA, the CDR3 is TGCGCCAGCAGCCAAGCCCACCGGGACAGGGTAGGGTATGAGCAGTTCTTC. Amino acids: CASSQAHRDRVGYEQFF.

In this sample, this clone turned up a few times. V gene TRBV4-3 combines with J gene TRBJ2-6; D perhaps matches TRBD2 (6 bases). The V end lost 4 bases, the J end lost 0 bases, and 7 bases lay between the germline ends. CDR3 size: 15 residues. CDR1 is LGHNA, CDR2 YSLEER, per germline. Written as DNA, the CDR3 is TGCGCCAGCAGCCCGGGAGCCTCTGGGGCCAACGTCCTGACTTTC. Translating it yields CASSPGASGANVLTF.

V gene TRBV4-1 combines with J gene TRBJ2-5; TRBD2 aligns across 10 bases. Trimming took 4 bases from V and 3 from J; bases not matched to a gene: 2. CDR3 length: 14 residues. Germline CDR1 MGHRA, CDR2 YSYEKL. The CDR3 is CASSRLAGEETQYF. Written as DNA, the CDR3 is TGCGCCAGCAGCCGGCTAGCGGGGGAAGAGACCCAGTACTTC.

CDR3 protein: CASSIWGQAGNTIYF. CDR3 sequence (DNA): TGTGCCAGTAGTATTTGGGGACAGGCTGGAAACACCATATATTTT. The rearrangement uses TRBV19 and TRBJ1-3; 8 positions match TRBD1. The CDR3 is 15 amino acids. The trim removed 3 bases at V and 2 bases at J, leaving 3 bases unmatched. Germline loops: CDR1 LNHDA, CDR2 SQIVND (reference sequence).

The J gene is TRBJ2-1, the V gene TRBV2, with a tentative D call TRBD1 (6 bases). Germline V lookup: CDR1 SNHLY, CDR2 FYNNEI. V dropped 3 bases and J dropped 10 bases, with 7 bases sitting between them. This CDR3 spans 11 amino acids. CDR3 sequence (DNA): TGTGCCAGCAGTGAGGGGGCGGAGCAGTTCTTC. Its translation: CASSEGAEQFF.

The count of this clone is one. The chain is built from TRBV7-6 and TRBJ2-3; D gene unclear. Germline values: CDR1 SGHVS, CDR2 FNYEAQ. Trimming stripped 5 bases from V and 1 base from J, with 16 bases between. This CDR3 spans 16 amino acids. The CDR3 loop is CASSPVFSLGTDTQYF. In nucleotides, the CDR3 is TGTGCCAGCAGCCCTGTTTTTTCCCTTGGCACAGATACGCAGTATTTT.

The chain links TRBV15 to TRBJ2-3; unclear D gene. Germline V CDR1 and CDR2: LNHNV, YYDKDF (reference sequence). V was clipped by 3 bases and J by 0 bases, with 10 bases between them. This CDR3 contains 15 residues. CDR3 in amino acids: CATSSPRLSTDTQYF. The CDR3 nucleotides are TGTGCCACCAGCAGCCCCCGACTTAGCACAGATACGCAGTATTTT.

This sequence joins TRBV2 and TRBJ1-1; a weak D match, TRBD1 (6 bases). Per germline, CDR1 SNHLY and CDR2 FYNNEI. V gave up 6 bases and J gave up 0 bases, with 14 bases separating them. CDR3 length: 15 residues. CDR3 DNA: TGTGCCAGCAGCACAGGACAGACCATGAACACTGAAGCTTTCTTT. Protein product: CASSTGQTMNTEAFF.